This T cell receptor beta chain was recorded in a study of T cell clonality in common variable immunodeficiency. Study conclusions and caveats: CVID subjects shared fewer TCRbeta clones than healthy controls did. Compared with healthy controls, CVID subjects showed increased TCRbeta clonality, mostly in about a third. Patient heterogeneity in the CVID cohort limited correlations between repertoire features and clinical complications. In common variable immunodeficiency, TCR beta chains reportedly carried fewer deletions and N-nucleotide insertions.

This clone appeared many times. Its specificity is unknown. The CDR3 end lies 3 residues beyond the end of the read and is filled in from the germline J gene. The length of the CDR3 is 19 residues. The germline gives CDR1 LNHDA, CDR2 SQIVND (reference sequence). With V trimmed by 4 bases and J by 2 bases, 11 bases remained unmatched. The repertoire was sequenced with immunoSEQ multiplex PCR; TCRdb's copy has only in-frame clones and lacks some. Found here are 80,000 or so clones, no singletons; the ten largest cover approximately 0.81%. Sequencing was carried out using peripheral blood mononuclear cells. The chain uses TRBV19 and TRBJ2-6; 10 bases are shared with TRBD1. The clonotype was recovered from a person between 18 and 70 years old in good health. CDR3 residues: CASSKAGTGVWAGANVLTF. CDR3 DNA, as far as it was read: TGTGCCAGTAGTAAAGCCGGGACAGGGGTTTGGGCTGGGGCCAACGTC.